This T cell receptor beta chain was observed in a study of breast tumors, draining lymph nodes, adjacent tissues. Study conclusions and caveats: Compared with basal-like, luminal-like tumors shared significantly more repertoire with nontumor tissue. Compared with lymph nodes, tumors were less diverse; compared with nontumor tissue, more.

TCRdb reprocessed the multiplex PCR reads with MiXCR, giving one entry per CDR3 protein. The repertoire holds about 180,000 distinct CDR3 sequences, with roughly a third as singletons. The lymph nodes were axillary draining lymph nodes from breast cancer patients. Worth noting for this clonotype: What it binds is unknown.

This CDR3 has 19 amino acids. V shed 0 bases, J shed 4 bases, and the junction held 13 bases outside the gene matches. CDR1 is SGHTA and CDR2 is FQGTGA in the germline V gene. The receptor was derived from a female donor with breast cancer. Some clones in this sample may be carry-over from other donors' samples. Material for sequencing was axillary lymph node tissue. The V gene is TRBV7-3, the J gene TRBJ2-2; 8 bases line up with TRBD1. Here the CDR3 DNA reads TGTGCCAGCAGCTTAACGGCGGGCCCCACAGGGGGTTTCACCGGGGAGCTGTTTTTT. This translates into CASSLTAGPTGGFTGELFF. The whole variable domain, remainder taken from reference TRBV7-3 and TRBJ2-2, is GAGVSQTPSNKVTEKGKYVELRCDPISGHTALYWYRQSLGQGPEFLIYFQGTGAADDSGLPNDRFFAVRPEGSVSTLKIQRTERGDSAVYLCASSLTAGPTGGFTGELFFGEGSRLTVL.